This TCR beta chain was sequenced for a study of T-cell memory formation after mild COVID-19. TCRdb passed the 5' RACE reads through MiXCR, listing each CDR3 protein once. The table records a few hundred thousand distinct CDR3 sequences, roughly 20% of them present only once. This clonotype was seen a handful of times. Germline V gene lookup returns CDR1 MNHEY and CDR2 SVGEGT. This CDR3 is 15 amino acids long. The J segment lost 0 bases and the V segment lost 7 bases, leaving 6 bases of the junction unmatched. This clonotype originated in a man aged 18-30 years who had mild COVID-19 (a few samples of this study predate the infection). Cell type and time point are not known. This chain joins TRBV6-2 or TRBV6-3 and TRBJ2-4; 7 bases line up with TRBD1. Sequencing was carried out using PBMCs or a T cell subset sorted from them (not recorded which). Written as DNA, the CDR3 is TGTGCCAGCACCGGGACAGTAGTAGCCAAAAACATTCAGTACTTC. This codes for CASTGTVVAKNIQYF.